This TCR beta chain was recovered during a study of control samples from healthy donors and cancer patients. Clones were read by immunoSEQ multiplex PCR, and TCRdb kept only the in-frame ones, dropping some. The profile shows roughly 100,000 clones, 83% of them singletons. With 3 bases removed from V and 0 bases from J, the gap between germline ends came to 13 bases. The CDR3 spans 16 residues. The germline gives CDR1 KGHDR, CDR2 SFDVKD. The receptor's source is a woman aged 45-65 years in good health. Sequencing was done on a sample of blood. V and J are TRBV24-1 and TRBJ1-1; unclear D gene. The CDR3 sequence is CATSDPWETMNTEAFF. The CDR3, as DNA: TGTGCCACCAGTGATCCCTGGGAGACGATGAACACTGAAGCTTTCTTT.